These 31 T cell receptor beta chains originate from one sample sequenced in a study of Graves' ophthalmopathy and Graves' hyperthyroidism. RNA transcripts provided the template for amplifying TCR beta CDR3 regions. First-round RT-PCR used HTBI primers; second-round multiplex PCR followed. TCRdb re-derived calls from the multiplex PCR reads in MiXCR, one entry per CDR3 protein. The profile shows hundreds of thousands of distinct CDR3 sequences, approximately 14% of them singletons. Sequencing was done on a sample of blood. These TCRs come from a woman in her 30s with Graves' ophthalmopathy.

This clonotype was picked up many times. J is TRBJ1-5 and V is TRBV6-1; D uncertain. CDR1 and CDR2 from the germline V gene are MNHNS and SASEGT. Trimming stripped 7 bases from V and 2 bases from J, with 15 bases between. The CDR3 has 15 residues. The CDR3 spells CASTPQGLGNQPQHF. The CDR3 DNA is TGTGCCAGCACGCCTCAAGGTCTGGGCAATCAGCCCCAGCATTTT.

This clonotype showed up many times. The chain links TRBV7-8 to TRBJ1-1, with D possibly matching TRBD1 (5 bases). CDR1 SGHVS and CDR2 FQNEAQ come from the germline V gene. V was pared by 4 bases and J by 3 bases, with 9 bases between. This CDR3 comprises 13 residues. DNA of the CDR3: TGTGCCAGCAGCTCCCCGGGGGACACTGAAGCTTTCTTT. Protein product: CASSSPGDTEAFF.

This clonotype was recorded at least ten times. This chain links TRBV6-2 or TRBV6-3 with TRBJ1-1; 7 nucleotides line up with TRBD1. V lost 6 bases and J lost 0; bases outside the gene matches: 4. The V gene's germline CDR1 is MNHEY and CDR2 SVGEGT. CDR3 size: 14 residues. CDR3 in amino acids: CASRPGTVNTEAFF. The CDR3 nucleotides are TGTGCCAGCAGGCCCGGGACAGTGAACACTGAAGCTTTCTTT.

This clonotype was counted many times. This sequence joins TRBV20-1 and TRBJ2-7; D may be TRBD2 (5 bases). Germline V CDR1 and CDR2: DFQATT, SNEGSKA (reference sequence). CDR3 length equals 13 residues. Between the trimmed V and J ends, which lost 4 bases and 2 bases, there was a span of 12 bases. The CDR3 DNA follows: TGCAGTGCTACCCGGACTTTACCCTACGAGCAGTACTTC. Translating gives CSATRTLPYEQYF.

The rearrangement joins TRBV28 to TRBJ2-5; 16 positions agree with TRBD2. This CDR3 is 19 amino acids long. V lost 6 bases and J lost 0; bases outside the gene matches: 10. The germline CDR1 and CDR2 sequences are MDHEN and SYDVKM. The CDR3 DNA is TGTGCCAGCAGCGACTCCGGGACTAGCGGGGGGGCGTACCAAGAGACCCAGTACTTC. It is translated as CASSDSGTSGGAYQETQYF.

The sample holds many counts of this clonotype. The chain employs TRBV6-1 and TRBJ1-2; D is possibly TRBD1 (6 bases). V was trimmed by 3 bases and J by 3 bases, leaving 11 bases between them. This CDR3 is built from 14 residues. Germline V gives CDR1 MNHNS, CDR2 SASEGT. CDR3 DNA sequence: TGTGCCAGCAGTGATGGGGGCGCTTACTATGGCTACACCTTC. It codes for CASSDGGAYYGYTF.

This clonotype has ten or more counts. CDR3 region: CATSDLPPRRQTSYEQYF. CDR3 in DNA: TGTGCCACCAGTGATTTGCCTCCGAGGAGACAAACGTCCTACGAGCAGTACTTC. The V call is TRBV24-1, the J call TRBJ2-7; D uncertain. The germline V gene has CDR1 KGHDR and CDR2 SFDVKD. The CDR3 has 18 residues. V lost 0 bases and J 1 base, leaving 18 bases between the germline ends.

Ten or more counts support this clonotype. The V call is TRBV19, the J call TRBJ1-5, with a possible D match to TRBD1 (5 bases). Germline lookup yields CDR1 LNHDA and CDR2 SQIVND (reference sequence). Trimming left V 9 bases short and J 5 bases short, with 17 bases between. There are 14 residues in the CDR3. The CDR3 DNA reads TGTGCCAGCAAGGGTGAGGGGCTCTATCAGCCCCAGCATTTT. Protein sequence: CASKGEGLYQPQHF.

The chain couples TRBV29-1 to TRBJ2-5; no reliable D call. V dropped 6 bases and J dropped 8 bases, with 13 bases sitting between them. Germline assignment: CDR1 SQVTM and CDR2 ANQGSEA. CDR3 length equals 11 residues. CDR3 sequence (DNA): TGCAGCGTCCTCCCGACACACACCCAGTACTTC. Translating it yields CSVLPTHTQYF.

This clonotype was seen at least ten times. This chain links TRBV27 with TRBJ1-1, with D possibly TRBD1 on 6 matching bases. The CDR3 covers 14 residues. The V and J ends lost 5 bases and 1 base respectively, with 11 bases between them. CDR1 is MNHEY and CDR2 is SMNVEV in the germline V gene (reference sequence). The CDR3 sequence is CASSPGHWNTEAFF. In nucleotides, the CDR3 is TGTGCCAGCAGTCCGGGACATTGGAACACTGAAGCTTTCTTT.

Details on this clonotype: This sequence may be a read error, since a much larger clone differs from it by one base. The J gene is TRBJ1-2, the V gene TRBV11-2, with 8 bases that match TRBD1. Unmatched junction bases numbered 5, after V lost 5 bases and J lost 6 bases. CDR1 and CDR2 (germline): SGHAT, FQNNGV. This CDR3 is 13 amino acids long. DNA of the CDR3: TGTGCCAGCAGCCCCGAGACAGGGGATGGCTACACCTTC. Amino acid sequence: CASSPETGDGYTF.

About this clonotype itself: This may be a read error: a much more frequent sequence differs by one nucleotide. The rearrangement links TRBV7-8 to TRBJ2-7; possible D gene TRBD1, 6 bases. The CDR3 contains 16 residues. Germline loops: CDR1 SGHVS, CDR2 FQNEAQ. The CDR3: CAGSTDTGHSSYEQYF. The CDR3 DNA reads TGTGCCGGCAGCACCGACACGGGACACTCGTCCTACGAGCAGTACTTC. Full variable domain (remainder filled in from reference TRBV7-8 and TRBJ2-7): GAGVSQSPRYKVAKRGQDVALRCDPISGHVSLFWYQQALGQGPEFLTYFQNEAQLDKSGLPSDRFFAERPEGSVSTLKIQRTQQEDSAVYLCAGSTDTGHSSYEQYFGPGTRLTVT.

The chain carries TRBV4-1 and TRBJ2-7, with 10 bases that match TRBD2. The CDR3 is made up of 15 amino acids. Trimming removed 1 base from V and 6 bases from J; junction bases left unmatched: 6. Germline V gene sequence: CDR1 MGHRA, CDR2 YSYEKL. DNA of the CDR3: TGCGCCAGCAGCCAAGGGCTAGCGGGAGTCTTCGAGCAGTACTTC. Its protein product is CASSQGLAGVFEQYF.

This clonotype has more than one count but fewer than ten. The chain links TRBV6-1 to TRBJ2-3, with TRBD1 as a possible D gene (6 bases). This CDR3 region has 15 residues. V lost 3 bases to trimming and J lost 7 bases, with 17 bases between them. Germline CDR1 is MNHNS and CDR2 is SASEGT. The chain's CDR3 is CASSDGDIGPYTQYF. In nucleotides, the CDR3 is TGTGCCAGCAGTGACGGGGACATCGGACCATATACGCAGTATTTT.

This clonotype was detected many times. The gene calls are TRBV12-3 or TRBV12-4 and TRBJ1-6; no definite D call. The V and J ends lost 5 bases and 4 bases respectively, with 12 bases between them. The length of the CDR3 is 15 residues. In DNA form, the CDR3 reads TGTGCCAGCAGTGGCGACCGAGGATATAATTCACCCCTCCACTTT. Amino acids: CASSGDRGYNSPLHF.

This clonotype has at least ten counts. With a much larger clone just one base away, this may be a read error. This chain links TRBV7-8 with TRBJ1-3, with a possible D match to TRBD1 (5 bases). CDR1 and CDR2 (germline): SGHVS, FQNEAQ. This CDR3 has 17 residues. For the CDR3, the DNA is TGTGCCAGCAGCTTAGCGGGACGGACGATCTCTGGAAACACCATGTATTTT. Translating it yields CASSLAGRTISGNTMYF.

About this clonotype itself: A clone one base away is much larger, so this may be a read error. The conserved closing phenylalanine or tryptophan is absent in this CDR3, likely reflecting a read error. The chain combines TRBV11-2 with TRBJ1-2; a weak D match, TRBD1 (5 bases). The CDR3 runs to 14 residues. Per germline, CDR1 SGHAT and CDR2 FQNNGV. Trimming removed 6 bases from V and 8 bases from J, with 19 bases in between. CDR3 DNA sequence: TGTGCCAGCAGTCTAGCGGGGCCAGGGCAAGGCTACACCTTG. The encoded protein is CASSLAGPGQGYTL.

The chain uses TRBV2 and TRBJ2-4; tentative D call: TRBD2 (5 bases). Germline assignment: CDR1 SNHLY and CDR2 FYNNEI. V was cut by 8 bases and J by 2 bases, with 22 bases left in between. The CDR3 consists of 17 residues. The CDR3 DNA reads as TGTGCCAGCCATCATGGGGAGTGGGCGGTCTCCAAAAACATTCAGTACTTC. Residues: CASHHGEWAVSKNIQYF.

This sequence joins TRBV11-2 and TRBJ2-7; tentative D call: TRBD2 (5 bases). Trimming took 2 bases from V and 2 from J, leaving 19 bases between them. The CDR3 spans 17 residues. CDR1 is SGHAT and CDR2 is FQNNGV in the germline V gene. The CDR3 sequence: CASSLLVGGQVTYEQYF. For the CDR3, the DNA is TGTGCCAGCAGCTTATTGGTCGGCGGGCAGGTAACCTACGAGCAGTACTTC.

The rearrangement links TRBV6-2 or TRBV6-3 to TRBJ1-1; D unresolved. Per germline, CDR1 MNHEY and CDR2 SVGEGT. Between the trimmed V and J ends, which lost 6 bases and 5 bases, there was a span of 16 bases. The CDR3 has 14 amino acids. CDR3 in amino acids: CASSAKSGGTEAFF. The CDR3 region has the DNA TGTGCCAGCAGCGCTAAGTCGGGAGGTACTGAAGCTTTCTTT.

Written as DNA, the CDR3 is TGTGCCAGCAGACCACTTGCAGGGTTTGAATTATACGAGCAGTACTTC. This sequence encodes CASRPLAGFELYEQYF. J is TRBJ2-7 and V is TRBV28, with D perhaps matching TRBD1 (5 bases). V was trimmed by 6 bases and J by 4 bases, leaving 22 bases between them. The CDR3 runs 16 residues. Germline CDR1 and CDR2: MDHEN and SYDVKM.

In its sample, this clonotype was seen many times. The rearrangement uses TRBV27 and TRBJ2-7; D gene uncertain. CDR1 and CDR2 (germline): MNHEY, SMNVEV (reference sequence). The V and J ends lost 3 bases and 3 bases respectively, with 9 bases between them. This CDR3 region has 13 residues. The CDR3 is CASSFVRSYEQYF. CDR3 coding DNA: TGTGCCAGCAGTTTCGTCAGGAGCTACGAGCAGTACTTC.

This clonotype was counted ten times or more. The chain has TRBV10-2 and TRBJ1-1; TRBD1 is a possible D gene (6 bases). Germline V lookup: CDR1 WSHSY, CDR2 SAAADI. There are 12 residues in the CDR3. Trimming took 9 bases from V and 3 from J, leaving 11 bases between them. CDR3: CASSGTYTEAFF. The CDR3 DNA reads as TGCGCCAGTTCCGGGACATACACTGAAGCTTTCTTT.

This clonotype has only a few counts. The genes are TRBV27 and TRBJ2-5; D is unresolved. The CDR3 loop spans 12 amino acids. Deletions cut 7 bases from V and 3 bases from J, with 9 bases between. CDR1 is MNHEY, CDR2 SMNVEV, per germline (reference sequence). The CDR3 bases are TGTGCCAGCACTAAACCTAAAGAGACCCAGTACTTC. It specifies CASTKPKETQYF.

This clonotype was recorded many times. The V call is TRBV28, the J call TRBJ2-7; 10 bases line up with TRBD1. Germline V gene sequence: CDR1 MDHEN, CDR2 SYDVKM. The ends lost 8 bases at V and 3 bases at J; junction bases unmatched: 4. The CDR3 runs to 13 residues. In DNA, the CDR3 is TGTGCCAGCTGCGGACAGGGGGGCTACGAGCAGTACTTC. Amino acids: CASCGQGGYEQYF.

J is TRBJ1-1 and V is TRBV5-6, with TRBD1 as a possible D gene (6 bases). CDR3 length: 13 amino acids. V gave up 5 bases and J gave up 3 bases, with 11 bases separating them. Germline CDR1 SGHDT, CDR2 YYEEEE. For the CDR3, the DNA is TGTGCCAGCAGTCAGGGGTTCGACACTGAAGCTTTCTTT. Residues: CASSQGFDTEAFF. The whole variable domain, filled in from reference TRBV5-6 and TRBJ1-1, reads DAGVTQSPTHLIKTRGQQVTLRCSPKSGHDTVSWYQQALGQGPQFIFQYYEEEERQRGNFPDRFSGHQFPNYSSELNVNALLLGDSALYLCASSQGFDTEAFFGQGTRLTVV.

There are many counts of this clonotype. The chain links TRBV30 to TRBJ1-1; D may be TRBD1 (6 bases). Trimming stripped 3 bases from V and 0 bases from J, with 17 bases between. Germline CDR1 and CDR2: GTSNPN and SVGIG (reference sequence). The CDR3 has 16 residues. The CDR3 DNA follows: TGTGCCTGGAGGCGGACGGGGGCCTTTATGAACACTGAAGCTTTCTTT. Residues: CAWRRTGAFMNTEAFF.

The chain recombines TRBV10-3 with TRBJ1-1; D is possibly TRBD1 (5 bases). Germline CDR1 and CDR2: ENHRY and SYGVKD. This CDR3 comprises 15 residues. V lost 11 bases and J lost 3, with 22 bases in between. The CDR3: CASTPRGREDTEAFF. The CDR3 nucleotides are TGTGCCTCGACACCCCGGGGCAGGGAGGACACTGAAGCTTTCTTT.

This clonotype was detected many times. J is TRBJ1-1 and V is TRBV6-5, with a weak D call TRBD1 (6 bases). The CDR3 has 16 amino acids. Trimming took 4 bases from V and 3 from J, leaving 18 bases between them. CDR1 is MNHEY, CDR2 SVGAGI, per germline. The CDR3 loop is CASSSAWGAGDTEAFF. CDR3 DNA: TGTGCCAGCAGTTCCGCTTGGGGGGCTGGCGACACTGAAGCTTTCTTT.

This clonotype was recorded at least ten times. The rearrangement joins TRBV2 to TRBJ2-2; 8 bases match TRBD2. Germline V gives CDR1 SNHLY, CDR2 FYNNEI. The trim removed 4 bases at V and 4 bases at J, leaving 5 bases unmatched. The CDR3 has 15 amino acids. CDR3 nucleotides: TGTGCCAGCAGTGCTCCACTAGCGGCCACCGGGGAGCTGTTTTTT. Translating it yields CASSAPLAATGELFF.

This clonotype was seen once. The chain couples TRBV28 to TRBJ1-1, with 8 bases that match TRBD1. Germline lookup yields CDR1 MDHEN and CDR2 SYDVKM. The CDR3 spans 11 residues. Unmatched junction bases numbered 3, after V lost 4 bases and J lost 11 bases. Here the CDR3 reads CASSSDRVAFF. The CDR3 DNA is TGTGCCAGCAGTTCGGACAGGGTCGCTTTCTTT. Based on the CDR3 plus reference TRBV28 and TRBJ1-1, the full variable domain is DVKVTQSSRYLVKRTGEKVFLECVQDMDHENMFWYRQDPGLGLRLIYFSYDVKMKEKGDIPEGYSVSREKKERFSLILESASTNQTSMYLCASSSDRVAFFGQGTRLTVV.